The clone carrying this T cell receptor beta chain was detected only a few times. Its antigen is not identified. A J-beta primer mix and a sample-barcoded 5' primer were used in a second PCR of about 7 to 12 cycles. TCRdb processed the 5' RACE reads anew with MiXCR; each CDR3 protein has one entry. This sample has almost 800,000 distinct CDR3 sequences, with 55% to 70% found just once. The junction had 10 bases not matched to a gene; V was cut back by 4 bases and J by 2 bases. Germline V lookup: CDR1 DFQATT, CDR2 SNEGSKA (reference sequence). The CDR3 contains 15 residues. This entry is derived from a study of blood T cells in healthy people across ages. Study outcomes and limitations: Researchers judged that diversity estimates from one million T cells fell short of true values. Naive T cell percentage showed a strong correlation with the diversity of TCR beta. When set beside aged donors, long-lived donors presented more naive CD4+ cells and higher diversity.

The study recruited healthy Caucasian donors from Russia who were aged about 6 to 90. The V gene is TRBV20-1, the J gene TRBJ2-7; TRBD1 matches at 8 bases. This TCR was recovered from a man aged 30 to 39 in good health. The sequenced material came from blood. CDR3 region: CSATLSGQVTYEQYF. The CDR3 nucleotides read TGCAGTGCTACCCTTTCGGGACAGGTCACCTACGAGCAGTACTTC.